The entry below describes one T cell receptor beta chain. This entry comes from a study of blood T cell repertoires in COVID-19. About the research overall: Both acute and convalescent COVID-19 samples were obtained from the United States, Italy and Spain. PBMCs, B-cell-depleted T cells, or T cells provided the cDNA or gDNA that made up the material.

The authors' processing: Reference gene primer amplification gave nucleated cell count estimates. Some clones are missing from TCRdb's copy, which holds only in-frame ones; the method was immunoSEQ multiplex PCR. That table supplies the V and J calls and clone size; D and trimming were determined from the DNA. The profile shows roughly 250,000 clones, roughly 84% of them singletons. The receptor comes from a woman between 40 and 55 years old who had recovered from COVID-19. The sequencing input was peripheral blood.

CDR3 coding DNA: TGTGCCAGCAGCCTTCAGGGCGGCAATCAGCCCCAGCATTTT. Protein: CASSLQGGNQPQHF. V and J are TRBV2 and TRBJ1-5, with D tentatively TRBD1 (5 bases). In germline, CDR1 is SNHLY, CDR2 FYNNEI. The CDR3 is 14 amino acids. Trimming left V 6 bases short and J 2 bases short, with 11 bases between. Supplemented by reference TRBV2 and TRBJ1-5, the full variable domain reads EPEVTQTPSHQVTQMGQEVILRCVPISNHLYFYWYRQILGQKVEFLVSFYNNEISEKSEIFDDQFSVERPDGSNFTLKIRSTKLEDSAMYFCASSLQGGNQPQHFGDGTRLSIL.